This TCR beta chain is drawn from a study of blood T cells in healthy people across ages. In its sample, this clonotype was seen a few times. With a J-beta primer mix and a sample-barcoded 5' primer, a second PCR ran about 7 to 12 cycles. TCRdb processed the 5' RACE reads anew with MiXCR; each CDR3 protein has one entry. The sample consists of approximately 1.5 million distinct CDR3 sequences, 40% to 45% of them appearing once. This receptor was taken from a young woman in good health. Sequenced material: blood.

The CDR3 region is CASSVAQRASSYNEQFF. In nucleotides, the CDR3 is TGTGCCAGCAGCGTAGCGCAGCGGGCAAGCTCCTACAATGAGCAGTTCTTC. The chain is built from TRBV9 and TRBJ2-1, with a weak D call TRBD2 (6 bases). V was shortened by 0 bases and J by 0 bases, with 13 bases between the two germline ends. The CDR3 loop spans 17 amino acids. The V gene's germline CDR1 is SGDLS and CDR2 YYNGEE.